The 26 T cell receptor beta chains listed next were all sequenced from one sample in a study of T-cell reconstitution after alpha-beta-depleted transplantation in children. Using unique molecular identifiers, the investigators prepared the TCRbeta library. Using its own MiXCR run on the PCR reads, TCRdb lists one record per CDR3 protein. The sample lists about 610,000 distinct CDR3 sequences; roughly a tenth were seen once. The sequencing used PBMCs from the stem cell graft donor, collected from the stem cell graft. The receptor source for this set is a human donor who donated a stem cell graft to a child with acute myeloid leukemia.

This clonotype was picked up many times. V is TRBV7-6 and J is TRBJ2-5, with no clear D. Trimming removed 2 bases from V and 3 bases from J, with 10 bases in between. The CDR3 is 14 amino acids. Looked up from germline, CDR1 is SGHVS and CDR2 is FNYEAQ. CDR3 region: CASSLPGLEETQYF. CDR3 DNA sequence: TGTGCCAGCAGCTTACCCGGGTTGGAAGAGACCCAGTACTTC.

This clonotype has only a few counts. The V call is TRBV20-1, the J call TRBJ2-1, with 14 positions matching TRBD2. Germline V gene sequence: CDR1 DFQATT, CDR2 SNEGSKA (reference sequence). The CDR3 is 15 amino acids. Trimming at V came to 3 bases and at J to 10 bases, leaving 8 bases not matched to a gene. The CDR3 DNA reads TGCAGTGCTAGTATAGGGACTAGCGGGAGTAAAGAGCAGTTCTTC. This translates into CSASIGTSGSKEQFF.

The chain recombines TRBV11-1 with TRBJ2-1, with D unresolved. With 7 bases removed from V and 1 base from J, the gap between germline ends came to 11 bases. This CDR3 region has 14 residues. Per germline, CDR1 SGHAT and CDR2 FQDESV (reference sequence). The CDR3 sequence is CASKLRSSYNEQFF. In DNA form, the CDR3 reads TGTGCCAGCAAGCTCCGGAGTTCCTACAATGAGCAGTTCTTC.

This clonotype was seen more than once but under ten times. V and J are TRBV11-2 and TRBJ2-7; TRBD2 aligns across 11 bases. With 3 bases clipped from V and 0 bases from J, the junction kept 13 bases outside the gene matches. The CDR3 contains 19 residues. Germline assignment: CDR1 SGHAT and CDR2 FQNNGV. This chain's CDR3 is CASSFRIGTSGHTSYEQYF. CDR3 coding DNA: TGTGCCAGCAGCTTTCGAATTGGGACTAGCGGCCATACCTCCTACGAGCAGTACTTC.

The CDR3 bases are TGTGCCAGCAGAGGGGGTGAGGACAATGAGCAGTTCTTC. Amino acid sequence: CASRGGEDNEQFF. The J gene is TRBJ2-1, the V gene TRBV7-9, with D perhaps TRBD1 (6 bases). The CDR3 sequence is 13 residues long. The germline CDR1 and CDR2 sequences are SEHNR and FQNEAQ (reference sequence). With 6 bases removed from V and 5 bases from J, the gap between germline ends came to 11 bases. Together with reference TRBV7-9 and TRBJ2-1, the CDR3 gives the full variable domain: DTGVSQNPRHKITKRGQNVTFRCDPISEHNRLYWYRQTLGQGPEFLTYFQNEAQLEKSRLLSDRFSAERPKGSFSTLEIQRTEQGDSAMYLCASRGGEDNEQFFGPGTRLTVL.

This chain uses TRBV7-2 with TRBJ1-2; TRBD1 matches 9 bases. Trimming removed 5 bases from V and 4 bases from J; junction bases left unmatched: 5. This CDR3 comprises 14 residues. Germline-derived CDR1 and CDR2 are SGHTA and FQGNSA. The CDR3 here is CASSDMTGGYGYTF. Written as DNA, the CDR3 is TGTGCCAGCAGCGACATGACAGGGGGCTATGGCTACACCTTC.

The rearrangement uses TRBV21-1 and TRBJ2-1; the D segment call TRBD2 is taken from the table without a DNA check. TRBV21-1 is termed a pseudogene. The CDR3 consists of 20 residues. The DNA for the CDR3 is TGTGCCAGCAGCAAAACCGGGACTAGCGGGAGGAAAAGCTCCTACAATGAGCAGTTCTTC. Encoded protein: CASSKTGTSGRKSSYNEQFF.

This clonotype was detected only a few times. The chain links TRBV5-6 to TRBJ2-5; no clear D. Germline-derived CDR1 and CDR2 are SGHDT and YYEEEE. V lost 6 bases and J 5 bases, leaving 8 bases between the germline ends. CDR3 length: 11 amino acids. The CDR3 region has the DNA TGTGCCAGCAAAGGGTTCGAGACCCAGTACTTC. Residues: CASKGFETQYF.

The chain combines TRBV7-9 with TRBJ2-3; TRBD2 is a possible D gene (5 bases). This CDR3 has 15 amino acids. The V gene's germline CDR1 is SEHNR and CDR2 FQNEAQ (reference sequence). Trimming cost V 2 bases and J 0 bases, with 9 bases left between them. The CDR3 DNA is TGTGCCAGCAGCTTAAAGGACTTTAGCACAGATACGCAGTATTTT. Translating it yields CASSLKDFSTDTQYF.

The chain carries TRBV3-1 and TRBJ2-1, with D perhaps matching TRBD1 (6 bases). CDR1 is LGHDT and CDR2 is YNNKEL in the germline V gene (reference sequence). The V end lost 0 bases, the J end lost 4 bases, and 13 bases lay between the germline ends. This CDR3 region has 16 residues. The CDR3 protein is CASSQDTLRGYNEQFF. For the CDR3, the DNA is TGTGCCAGCAGCCAAGATACCTTAAGGGGGTACAATGAGCAGTTCTTC.

This clonotype has at least ten counts. The J gene is TRBJ2-5, the V gene TRBV5-1; D might be TRBD1 (5 bases). Germline V lookup: CDR1 SGHRS, CDR2 YFSETQ. This CDR3 contains 13 residues. V was clipped by 0 bases and J by 4 bases, with 7 bases between them. CDR3 DNA sequence: TGCGCCAGCAGCTTGGGACAGCTAGAGACCCAGTACTTC. Encoded protein: CASSLGQLETQYF.

This clonotype was observed a few times. V and J are TRBV7-2 and TRBJ2-7; either TRBD1 or TRBD2 may fit D (5 bases each). The CDR3 consists of 15 residues. V was shortened by 5 bases and J by 0 bases, with 14 bases between the two germline ends. CDR1 and CDR2 from the germline V gene are SGHTA and FQGNSA. The DNA for the CDR3 is TGTGCCAGCAGCGTCACCGGGACGGACTCCTACGAGCAGTACTTC. Translated, it gives CASSVTGTDSYEQYF.

This chain uses TRBV28 with TRBJ1-1; possibly TRBD1 for D (5 bases). The CDR3 totals 12 residues. CDR1 and CDR2 from the germline V gene are MDHEN and SYDVKM. Trimming stripped 8 bases from V and 4 bases from J, with 11 bases between. CDR3 loop: CASGGGVTEAFF. The CDR3 DNA is TGTGCCAGCGGCGGGGGTGTCACTGAAGCTTTCTTT.

This clonotype was seen at least ten times. The rearrangement uses TRBV29-1 and TRBJ2-1; D not resolved. The germline CDR1 and CDR2 sequences are SQVTM and ANQGSEA. This CDR3 has 13 residues. The V end was cut by 4 bases, the J end by 3 bases, with 10 bases between. The CDR3 DNA follows: TGCAGCGTTGGGGCTAACGTCTACAATGAGCAGTTCTTC. Encoded protein: CSVGANVYNEQFF.

The chain is built from TRBV7-3 and TRBJ2-2, with TRBD2 matching over 7 bases. J was trimmed by 4 bases and V by 0 bases; bases with no gene match: 5. Germline V gene data show CDR1 as SGHTA and CDR2 as FQGTGA. The CDR3 consists of 16 residues. Written as DNA, the CDR3 is TGTGCCAGCAGCTTAACAGCGGGACGCCTCACCGGGGAGCTGTTTTTT. Translation gives CASSLTAGRLTGELFF.

V usage is TRBV3-1 and J usage is TRBJ1-1, with 7 bases identical to TRBD1. CDR1 is LGHDT and CDR2 is YNNKEL in the germline V gene (reference sequence). CDR3 length: 15 residues. The ends lost 1 base at V and 4 bases at J; junction bases unmatched: 6. The CDR3 region is CASSQADRFGTEAFF. The CDR3 DNA follows: TGTGCCAGCAGCCAAGCGGACAGGTTTGGCACTGAAGCTTTCTTT.

This chain uses TRBV15 with TRBJ1-4; TRBD1 is a possible D gene (5 bases). The CDR3 contains 14 residues. Germline CDR1 reads LNHNV; CDR2 reads YYDKDF (reference sequence). Trimming shortened V by 0 bases and J by 10 bases, and 12 bases separated the two germline ends. CDR3 in amino acids: CATSRDRAPGKLFF. In nucleotides, the CDR3 is TGTGCCACCAGCAGAGACAGGGCCCCGGGAAAACTGTTTTTT.

The chain has TRBV7-3 and TRBJ2-1; D possibly corresponds to TRBD2 (6 bases). Germline V lookup: CDR1 SGHTA, CDR2 FQGTGA. Trimming shortened V by 5 bases and J by 9 bases, and 14 bases separated the two germline ends. The CDR3 covers 13 residues. The CDR3 DNA sequence: TGTGCCAGCAGCCCCCATCCGGAGGGTGAGCAGTTCTTC. Translated, it gives CASSPHPEGEQFF.

The chain uses TRBV12-3 or TRBV12-4 and TRBJ2-1; TRBD2 aligns across 10 bases. V was clipped by 1 base and J by 5 bases; unmatched bases: 5. This CDR3 contains 16 residues. CDR3 nucleotide sequence: TGTGCCAGCAGTTTAGGCAGCGGGAGGGTAAACAATGAGCAGTTCTTC. It specifies CASSLGSGRVNNEQFF.

The chain joins TRBV6-2 or TRBV6-3 to TRBJ2-7, with 7 bases aligning to TRBD2. J lost 10 bases, V lost 6 bases, and 12 bases had no gene match. The CDR3 consists of 13 residues. The germline V gene encodes CDR1 MNHEY and CDR2 SVGEGT. This chain's CDR3 is CASRPRTSSYQYF. DNA of the CDR3: TGTGCCAGCAGACCCCGGACTAGTTCATACCAGTACTTC.

The V and J genes are TRBV5-4 and TRBJ2-7; 9 positions match TRBD1. The germline V gene has CDR1 SGHNT and CDR2 YYREEE (reference sequence). V shed 2 bases and J 7 bases; nucleotides not matched to a gene: 16. The length of the CDR3 is 17 residues. This chain's CDR3 is CASSLGVGGQGLGEQYF. DNA for the CDR3: TGTGCCAGCAGCTTAGGAGTCGGTGGACAGGGGCTTGGGGAGCAGTACTTC.

The chain combines TRBV29-1 with TRBJ2-1; no clear D. V was clipped by 3 bases and J by 0 bases, with 12 bases between them. CDR3 size: 15 residues. Germline CDR1 is SQVTM and CDR2 is ANQGSEA. The CDR3 nucleotides are TGCAGCGTTGACGATAGACGAATCTCCTACAATGAGCAGTTCTTC. This gives the protein CSVDDRRISYNEQFF.

This clonotype was observed at least ten times. This chain uses TRBV11-1 with TRBJ2-7, with 11 bases lining up with TRBD2. The CDR3 has 18 amino acids. Per the germline V gene, CDR1 is SGHAT and CDR2 is FQDESV (reference sequence). V was clipped by 1 base and J by 2 bases; unmatched bases: 10. The chain's CDR3 is CASSLGLAGLAAAYEQYF. The CDR3, as DNA: TGTGCCAGCAGCTTAGGCCTAGCGGGACTAGCGGCCGCCTACGAGCAGTACTTC.

This clonotype was picked up a small number of times. The chain employs TRBV27 and TRBJ2-5; D unclear. Trimming cost V 5 bases and J 5 bases, with 21 bases left between them. This CDR3 spans 16 amino acids. CDR1 and CDR2 (germline): MNHEY, SMNVEV (reference sequence). Here the CDR3 DNA reads TGTGCCAGCAGTAACCCTCGAACCGACCACTCCGAGACCCAGTACTTC. It yields the protein CASSNPRTDHSETQYF.

This clonotype was picked up a small number of times. The V and J genes are TRBV12-3 or TRBV12-4 and TRBJ1-1, with 9 bases identical to TRBD1. V was clipped by 8 bases and J by 2 bases; unmatched bases: 6. The CDR3 has 14 amino acids. CDR3: CASAPGQGNTEAFF. CDR3 bases: TGTGCCAGCGCTCCGGGACAGGGAAACACTGAAGCTTTCTTT.

This chain connects TRBV3-1 to TRBJ2-1; D gene uncertain. Germline CDR1 and CDR2: LGHDT and YNNKEL (reference sequence). The V and J ends lost 7 bases and 0 bases respectively, with 10 bases between them. The CDR3 is 14 residues long. CDR3 bases: TGTGCCAGCAAGCAAACAGTCTCCTACAATGAGCAGTTCTTC. Protein sequence: CASKQTVSYNEQFF.